This TCR beta chain came from a study of OX40 agonist ivuxolimab in advanced cancers. Measured with immunoSEQ multiplex PCR; TCRdb has only the in-frame clones, and not every one. The profile shows roughly 46,000 clones, roughly 85% of them singletons. This TCR was recovered from an adult with an advanced solid tumor such as melanoma, head and neck, liver or kidney cancer. Sample: CD4+ or CD8+ T cells sorted from blood, taken in a trial of the OX40 agonist ivuxolimab.

CDR3 loop: CASSEAGNTEAFF. CDR3 nucleotide sequence: TGCGCCAGCAGCGAAGCGGGGAACACTGAAGCTTTCTTT. The chain links TRBV5-1 to TRBJ1-1; D uncertain. Between the trimmed V and J ends, which lost 4 bases and 1 base, there was a span of 8 bases. The CDR3 extends over 13 amino acids. The germline CDR1 and CDR2 sequences are SGHRS and YFSETQ.